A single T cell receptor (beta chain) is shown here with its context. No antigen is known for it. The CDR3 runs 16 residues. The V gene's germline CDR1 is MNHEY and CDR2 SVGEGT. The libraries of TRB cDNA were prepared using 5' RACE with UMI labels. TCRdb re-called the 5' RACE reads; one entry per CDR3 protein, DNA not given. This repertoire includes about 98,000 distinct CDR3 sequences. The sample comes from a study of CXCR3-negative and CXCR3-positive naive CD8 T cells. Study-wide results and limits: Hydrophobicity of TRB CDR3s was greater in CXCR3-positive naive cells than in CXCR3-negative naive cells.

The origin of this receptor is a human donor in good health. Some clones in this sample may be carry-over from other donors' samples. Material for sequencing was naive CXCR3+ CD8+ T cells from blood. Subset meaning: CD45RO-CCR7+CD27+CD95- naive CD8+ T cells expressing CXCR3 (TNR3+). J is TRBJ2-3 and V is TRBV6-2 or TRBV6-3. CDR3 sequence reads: CASSYSMPALTDTQYF.